This T cell receptor beta chain was recovered during a study of cytomegalovirus exposure and HLA in healthy donors. Findings and limits, study-wide: Rare sequences made up most TCRs, while some public TCRs were found in many donors. Earlier results showed most TCR beta V segments being productive about 87% or about 30% of the time. Most subjects' HLA-A and HLA-B alleles were reportedly predicted from TCR beta sequences.

The ends lost 4 bases at V and 7 bases at J; junction bases unmatched: 4. Germline values: CDR1 MNHNS, CDR2 SASEGT. This CDR3 region has 14 residues. PCR primers comprised 60 Vbeta and 13 Jbeta primers. The table came from immunoSEQ multiplex PCR; TCRdb's copy has only in-frame clones and leaves some out. The data hold 40,000 or so clones, with around 87% observed a single time. In the case of this clone: What it binds is not known.

Sequenced material: PBMCs. The chain combines TRBV6-1 with TRBJ1-5; 10 nucleotides agree with TRBD1. The TCR sequence derives from a woman in her thirties or forties in good health and CMV-seropositive. CDR3 region: CASSVGQGRQPQHF. CDR3 in DNA: TGTGCCAGCAGTGTGGGACAGGGGAGGCAGCCCCAGCATTTT.